This passage covers 26 T cell receptor beta chains from one sample sequenced in a study of cytomegalovirus exposure and HLA in healthy donors. Primers for the PCR totalled 60 Vbeta and 13 Jbeta. Using immunoSEQ multiplex PCR, the repertoire was profiled, and TCRdb retains in-frame clones only, with some absent. The profile shows roughly 95,000 clones, around 80% of them singletons. The sample was PBMCs. The receptors originated from a young man in good health and CMV-seropositive.

V gene TRBV10-3 combines with J gene TRBJ1-2, with no clear D. The V end was cut by 0 bases, the J end by 0 bases, with 11 bases between. The CDR3 contains 16 residues. Germline-derived CDR1 and CDR2 are ENHRY and SYGVKD. The CDR3 is CAISESTFSTNYGYTF. The CDR3, as DNA: TGTGCCATCAGTGAGTCGACTTTCTCAACTAACTATGGCTACACCTTC.

Concerning this clone itself: The sample contains more than one DNA sequence encoding this CDR3. The chain employs TRBV19 and TRBJ2-3; D not resolved. CDR1 is LNHDA and CDR2 is SQIVND in the germline V gene (reference sequence). Trimming stripped 5 bases from V and 2 bases from J, with 8 bases between. This CDR3 has 13 residues. The CDR3 here is CASSGTDTDTQYF. The CDR3 region has the DNA TGTGCCAGTAGTGGCACAGACACAGATACGCAGTATTTT. Combining the CDR3 with reference TRBV19 and TRBJ2-3 gives the whole variable domain DGGITQSPKYLFRKEGQNVTLSCEQNLNHDAMYWYRQDPGQGLRLIYYSQIVNDFQKGDIAEGYSVSREKKESFPLTVTSAQKNPTAFYLCASSGTDTDTQYFGPGTRLTVL.

The gene calls are TRBV7-9 and TRBJ1-1, with TRBD1 as a possible D gene (5 bases). The CDR3 has 15 residues. Germline CDR1 SEHNR, CDR2 FQNEAQ (reference sequence). V gave up 1 base and J gave up 3 bases, with 12 bases separating them. The CDR3 DNA follows: TGTGCCAGCAGCTTAGGCCGTACAGGAGACACTGAAGCTTTCTTT. It translates to CASSLGRTGDTEAFF.

This clone has a single count. This chain's CDR3 is CASSFEAPGKTENNQPQHF. The DNA for the CDR3 is TGTGCCAGCAGCTTTGAAGCCCCCGGAAAGACAGAAAACAATCAGCCCCAGCATTTT. The chain combines TRBV7-8 with TRBJ1-5; D may be TRBD1 (5 bases). Germline V gene lookup returns CDR1 SGHVS and CDR2 FQNEAQ. This CDR3 contains 19 residues. V dropped 3 bases and J dropped 3 bases, with 24 bases sitting between them.

The chain uses TRBV5-4 and TRBJ2-3; a possible D gene is TRBD1 (5 bases). Germline-derived CDR1 and CDR2 are SGHNT and YYREEE (reference sequence). This CDR3 is 16 amino acids long. V was trimmed by 0 bases and J by 0 bases, leaving 11 bases between them. The CDR3 nucleotides read TGTGCCAGCAGCTTGGCCGCCCAGGGAAGCACAGATACGCAGTATTTT. Translation: CASSLAAQGSTDTQYF.

This clone has only a few counts. The DNA of the CDR3 is TGTGCCAGCAGTCCAACACCGGACTACGAGCAGTACGTC. Its translation is CASSPTPDYEQYV. V and J are TRBV6-1 and TRBJ2-7; D call uncertain. Germline V gene sequence: CDR1 MNHNS, CDR2 SASEGT. This CDR3 region has 13 residues. The V end was cut by 5 bases, the J end by 3 bases, with 11 bases between.

The rearrangement links TRBV28 to TRBJ2-7; maybe TRBD2 (5 bases). The length of the CDR3 is 13 residues. V was shortened by 5 bases and J by 5 bases, with 13 bases between the two germline ends. Germline lookup yields CDR1 MDHEN and CDR2 SYDVKM. The CDR3 sequence: CASSLLGSDEQYF. The CDR3 bases are TGTGCCAGCAGTCTGCTGGGGAGCGACGAGCAGTACTTC.

J is TRBJ2-7 and V is TRBV6-1, with 7 bases fitting TRBD1. This CDR3 is 16 amino acids long. V was pared by 3 bases and J by 3 bases, with 11 bases of the junction left unmatched. Germline values: CDR1 MNHNS, CDR2 SASEGT. The CDR3 region has the DNA TGTGCCAGCAGTGACTATCTGACAGGGTCGGACTACGAGCAGTACGTC. This gives the protein CASSDYLTGSDYEQYV.

This chain connects TRBV10-3 to TRBJ2-7, with D possibly TRBD1 on 6 matching bases. The CDR3 contains 17 residues. The V and J ends lost 3 bases and 0 bases respectively, with 18 bases between them. In germline, CDR1 is ENHRY, CDR2 SYGVKD. CDR3 DNA: TGTGCCATCAGTGAAGATTTCCGGGACACGGACTCCTACGAGCAGTACTTC. This gives the protein CAISEDFRDTDSYEQYF.

The V and J genes are TRBV9 and TRBJ2-3, with a possible D match to TRBD2 (6 bases). In germline, CDR1 is SGDLS, CDR2 YYNGEE. Trimming took off 7 bases at V and 7 bases at J, with 22 bases between the two ends. The CDR3 length is 15 residues. The CDR3 coding sequence is TGTGCCAGCGGCCCCGGGAGCTGGGGCACCCATACGCAGTATTTT. As protein: CASGPGSWGTHTQYF.

The rearrangement uses TRBV25-1 and TRBJ2-7, with D possibly being TRBD1 (5 bases). V was shortened by 3 bases and J by 5 bases, with 23 bases between the two germline ends. This CDR3 comprises 17 residues. The V gene's germline CDR1 is MGHDK and CDR2 SYGVNS. The CDR3 loop reads CASSDDPFAQERDEQYV. The CDR3 region has the DNA TGTGCCAGCAGTGACGACCCATTCGCACAGGAGCGCGACGAGCAGTACGTC.

The rearrangement links TRBV4-2 to TRBJ1-1; D perhaps matches TRBD1 (5 bases). Germline CDR1 is LGHNA and CDR2 is YNFKEQ. Between the trimmed V and J ends, which lost 0 bases and 11 bases, there was a span of 22 bases. The CDR3 contains 16 residues. Here the CDR3 DNA reads TGTGCCAGCAGCCAAGAGGAGGCTGCGGGGCTCGGTGAGGCTTTCTTT. Translating it yields CASSQEEAAGLGEAFF.

This chain's CDR3 is CASSGLNTEAFF. The CDR3 DNA reads TGTGCCAGCAGCGGCCTAAACACTGAAGCTTTCTTT. The V and J genes are TRBV9 and TRBJ1-1, with no clear D. Germline lookup yields CDR1 SGDLS and CDR2 YYNGEE. The CDR3 covers 12 residues. Deletions cut 3 bases from V and 2 bases from J, with 5 bases between.

Points on this clone: Other DNA sequences from this sample encode an identical CDR3 as well. J is TRBJ1-1 and V is TRBV28, with no clear D. The V gene lost 6 bases and the J gene lost 1 base, with 9 bases spanning the gap. CDR1 and CDR2 from the germline V gene are MDHEN and SYDVKM. This CDR3 has 13 residues. CDR3 DNA: TGTGCCAGCAGCCCCGCAGGGAACACTGAAGCTTTCTTT. Translating gives CASSPAGNTEAFF.

The chain's CDR3 is CASRGTRSSVGEQFF. CDR3 DNA: TGTGCCAGCAGGGGGACTAGATCGTCGGTTGGTGAGCAGTTCTTC. V gene TRBV28 combines with J gene TRBJ2-1; TRBD2 aligns across 8 bases. The V gene's germline CDR1 is MDHEN and CDR2 SYDVKM. The CDR3 runs to 15 residues. J was trimmed by 9 bases and V by 6 bases; bases with no gene match: 13. The whole variable domain, remainder taken from reference TRBV28 and TRBJ2-1, is DVKVTQSSRYLVKRTGEKVFLECVQDMDHENMFWYRQDPGLGLRLIYFSYDVKMKEKGDIPEGYSVSREKKERFSLILESASTNQTSMYLCASRGTRSSVGEQFFGPGTRLTVL.

Only one count was recorded for this clone. The J gene is TRBJ1-5, the V gene TRBV7-9, with TRBD1 identical over 8 bases. The germline V gene has CDR1 SEHNR and CDR2 FQNEAQ (reference sequence). Trimming removed 4 bases from V and 6 bases from J; junction bases left unmatched: 8. The CDR3 consists of 15 residues. The CDR3 DNA reads TGTGCCAGCAGCTACGGACAGGGTCTTCTTCAGCCCCAGCATTTT. It is translated as CASSYGQGLLQPQHF.

The sample holds one count of this clone. The chain recombines TRBV11-2 with TRBJ2-7, with D perhaps matching TRBD1 (5 bases). The length of the CDR3 is 13 residues. The V and J ends lost 1 base and 4 bases respectively, with 8 bases between them. Germline V gene data show CDR1 as SGHAT and CDR2 as FQNNGV. This chain's CDR3 is CASSLVGAYEQYV. Here the CDR3 DNA reads TGTGCCAGCAGCTTAGTTGGGGCATACGAGCAGTACGTC.

V and J are TRBV6-5 and TRBJ2-5; D remains unclear. The DNA end favors TRBJ2-7, so the J call may be wrong. Germline V CDR1 and CDR2: MNHEY, SVGAGI. The CDR3 runs to 14 residues. The chain's CDR3 is CASSPRQLPYEQYF. The CDR3, as DNA: TGTGCCAGCAGTCCCAGACAATTACCCTACGAGCAGTACTTC.

The J gene is TRBJ2-3, the V gene TRBV6-1; possible D gene TRBD2, 7 bases. The CDR3 contains 16 residues. Germline V gene data show CDR1 as MNHNS and CDR2 as SASEGT. V lost 1 base, J lost 1 base, and 12 bases lay in between. The CDR3 reads CASSEEGGGGTDTQYF. The CDR3, as DNA: TGTGCCAGCAGTGAAGAAGGGGGGGGCGGCACAGATACGCAGTATTTT.

The V gene is TRBV5-1, the J gene TRBJ2-3; tentative D call: TRBD2 (6 bases). In germline, CDR1 is SGHRS, CDR2 YFSETQ. Trimming shortened V by 1 base and J by 5 bases, and 20 bases separated the two germline ends. The length of the CDR3 is 17 residues. For the CDR3, the DNA is TGCGCCAGCAGCTTGTGGGGGATCGGGGGAGGAGAAGATACGCAGTATTTT. Translating it yields CASSLWGIGGGEDTQYF.

V is TRBV5-5 and J is TRBJ1-6, with D possibly TRBD1 on 6 matching bases. V lost 4 bases, J lost 8 bases, and 19 bases lay in between. The CDR3 totals 16 residues. CDR1 SGHKS and CDR2 YYEKEE come from the germline V gene (reference sequence). The DNA of the CDR3 is TGTGCCAGCAGCACCTCGGACAGCGTGACCTATTCACCCCTCCACTTT. It translates to CASSTSDSVTYSPLHF.

The genes are TRBV10-3 and TRBJ1-1, with D tentatively TRBD1 (5 bases). This CDR3 contains 13 residues. From germline, CDR1 is ENHRY and CDR2 SYGVKD. V was trimmed by 5 bases and J by 0 bases, leaving 7 bases between them. The CDR3 sequence is CAISPTVNTEAFF. For the CDR3, the DNA is TGTGCCATCAGTCCGACAGTGAACACTGAAGCTTTCTTT.

The gene calls are TRBV9 and TRBJ1-1; D not certain. The CDR3 contains 14 residues. The V gene's germline CDR1 is SGDLS and CDR2 YYNGEE. Between the trimmed V and J ends, which lost 4 bases and 7 bases, there was a span of 17 bases. CDR3 nucleotides: TGTGCCAGCAGCCCCAATGTCGCGGGCGGTGAAGCTTTCTTT. This translates into CASSPNVAGGEAFF.

This chain joins TRBV28 and TRBJ1-5; 8 bases agree with TRBD1. The length of the CDR3 is 15 residues. The trim removed 6 bases at V and 2 bases at J, leaving 6 bases unmatched. The germline V gene encodes CDR1 MDHEN and CDR2 SYDVKM. The CDR3: CASSRGRGGNQPQHF. The CDR3 DNA reads as TGTGCCAGCAGCAGGGGGCGCGGTGGCAATCAGCCCCAGCATTTT. Together with reference TRBV28 and TRBJ1-5, the CDR3 gives the full variable domain: DVKVTQSSRYLVKRTGEKVFLECVQDMDHENMFWYRQDPGLGLRLIYFSYDVKMKEKGDIPEGYSVSREKKERFSLILESASTNQTSMYLCASSRGRGGNQPQHFGDGTRLSIL.

The chain couples TRBV10-3 to TRBJ1-2; D call uncertain. The germline V gene encodes CDR1 ENHRY and CDR2 SYGVKD. Trimming cost V 6 bases and J 8 bases, with 13 bases left between them. The CDR3 covers 12 residues. CDR3 sequence (DNA): TGTGCCATCAGGAGGGATTTGGGCGGCTACACCTTC. As protein: CAIRRDLGGYTF.

V is TRBV5-4 and J is TRBJ1-3, with D perhaps matching TRBD1 (5 bases). V lost 0 bases and J 0 bases, leaving 10 bases between the germline ends. CDR1 and CDR2 from the germline V gene are SGHNT and YYREEE (reference sequence). The CDR3 consists of 16 residues. The chain's CDR3 is CASSLGSGPSGNTIYF. The CDR3 DNA sequence: TGTGCCAGCAGCTTGGGGTCAGGGCCCTCTGGAAACACCATATATTTT. Combining the CDR3 with reference TRBV5-4 and TRBJ1-3 gives the whole variable domain ETGVTQSPTHLIKTRGQQVTLRCSSQSGHNTVSWYQQALGQGPQFIFQYYREEENGRGNFPPRFSGLQFPNYSSELNVNALELDDSALYLCASSLGSGPSGNTIYFGEGSWLTVV.